There are many counts of the clone carrying this T cell receptor beta chain. This specimen belongs to a study of human T cells and chemical hapten exposure. V trimming: 8 bases; J trimming: 4 bases; junction bases outside the gene matches: 4. CDR3 size: 12 residues. Per the germline V gene, CDR1 is SQVTM and CDR2 is ANQGSEA. TCRdb analysed the RACE reads with MiXCR anew, one entry per CDR3 protein. In the table there are under 100,000 distinct CDR3 sequences, roughly 10% of which are singletons. As to time point: patch test 3, about 24 weeks after DPC sensitization. Documented treatment: therapeutic diphenylcyclopropenone sensitization with weekly scalp DPC.

Sequencing used whole blood, obtained in connection with sensitization to the hapten diphenylcyclopropenone (DPC). This sequence originates from a woman aged 45-65 years with alopecia areata. Some clones in this sample may be carry-over from other donors' samples. This chain joins TRBV29-1 and TRBJ2-2; 7 nucleotides line up with TRBD1. The CDR3 DNA reads TGCAGCACAGGGGTTGGCACCGGGGAGCTGTTTTTT. This sequence encodes CSTGVGTGELFF.